This is a list of T cell receptor beta chains from one sample in a study of Ad26.COV2.S vaccination and SARS-CoV-2 variants. TCRdb's copy holds only in-frame clones and misses some; the assay was immunoSEQ multiplex PCR. The sample lists about 350,000 clones, 75% to 90% occurring once. Sequencing used peripheral blood, obtained in a trial of Ad26.COV2.S vaccine versus placebo. These receptors were taken from a person between 18 and 65 years old who received the Ad26.COV2.S COVID-19 vaccine or a placebo. Both conserved end residues are part of each CDR3. A D gene is named only where the DNA matches it firmly. Clone size is stated in some rows and not others, as once, few, many or a class when expanded.

v_gene	j_gene	d_gene	abundance	CDR3aa	CDR3nt
TRBV7-3	TRBJ2-3	TRBD1	NA	CASSLGQGRAQYF	TGTGCCAGCAGCTTGGGACAGGGGAGGGCGCAGTATTTT
TRBV7-6	TRBJ2-7	TRBD1	NA	CASSPQTGELGEQYF	TGTGCCAGCAGCCCCCAGACAGGGGAGTTAGGCGAGCAGTACTTC
TRBV18	TRBJ2-7	NA	NA	CASSPGRDGPYEQYF	TGTGCCAGCTCACCAGGAAGGGACGGACCCTACGAGCAGTACTTC
TRBV24-1	TRBJ2-6	TRBD1	NA	CATSDTPGQGGSSGANVLTF	TGTGCCACCAGTGATACACCGGGACAGGGGGGAAGCTCTGGGGCCAACGTCCTGACTTTC
TRBV19	TRBJ1-1	NA	NA	CASNQWGMTEAFF	TGTGCCAGTAACCAATGGGGAATGACTGAAGCTTTCTTT
TRBV10-3	TRBJ1-4	NA	NA	CAISDPSRGHEKLFF	TGTGCCATCAGTGATCCCTCCAGGGGTCATGAAAAACTGTTTTTT
TRBV12-3/TRBV12-4	TRBJ2-3	NA	NA	CASSFSEDTQYF	TGTGCCAGCAGTTTTTCCGAGGATACGCAGTATTTT
TRBV5-4	TRBJ2-5	TRBD1	NA	CASSFGTGSATYQETQYF	TGTGCCAGCAGCTTCGGGACAGGGTCCGCGACGTACCAAGAGACCCAGTACTTC
TRBV4-3	TRBJ1-4	NA	NA	CASSQDIPPLRDDIEAEKLFF	TGCGCCAGCAGCCAAGATATCCCCCCCCTCAGGGACGACATCGAGGCAGAAAAACTGTTTTTT
TRBV28	TRBJ1-4	TRBD1	NA	CASSPTGGNEKLFF	TGTGCCAGCAGCCCGACAGGGGGTAATGAAAAACTGTTTTTT
TRBV9	TRBJ2-7	TRBD2	NA	CASSVGGRGYYEQYF	TGTGCCAGCAGCGTAGGAGGGCGGGGGTACTACGAGCAGTACTTC
TRBV7-9	TRBJ2-6	NA	NA	CATRQESSGANVLTF	TGTGCCACCCGACAGGAAAGCTCTGGGGCCAACGTCCTGACTTTC
TRBV5-6	TRBJ2-7	TRBD2	NA	CASSGSGRNYEQYF	TGTGCCAGCAGCGGGAGCGGGAGAAACTACGAGCAGTACTTC
TRBV5-8	TRBJ2-5	TRBD2	once	CASSLATSGYF	TGTGCCAGCAGCTTGGCTACTAGCGGGTACTTC
TRBV5-1	TRBJ1-1	TRBD1	NA	CASSPGPNFRGRLGTEAFF	TGCGCCAGCAGCCCGGGGCCCAATTTCAGGGGGCGATTGGGCACTGAAGCTTTCTTT
TRBV27	TRBJ1-5	TRBD1	NA	CASKTGTGSNQPQHF	TGTGCCAGCAAGACGGGGACAGGGAGCAATCAGCCCCAGCATTTT
TRBV2	TRBJ1-1	NA	NA	CASSPQGFGTEAFF	TGTGCCAGCAGCCCACAGGGTTTTGGTACTGAAGCTTTCTTT
TRBV7-2	TRBJ2-7	NA	NA	CASSLSGQGGYEQYF	TGTGCCAGCAGCCTTTCGGGGCAGGGGGGCTACGAGCAGTACTTC
TRBV28	TRBJ1-5	NA	NA	CASSFGSHSNQPQHF	TGTGCCAGCAGTTTTGGCAGTCATAGCAATCAGCCCCAGCATTTT
TRBV2	TRBJ1-2	NA	NA	CASREQNQGRYGYTF	TGTGCCAGCAGGGAACAAAACCAGGGACGCTATGGCTACACCTTC
TRBV28	TRBJ1-1	NA	NA	CASSLPRSNTEAFF	TGTGCCAGCAGCCTTCCGCGATCGAACACTGAAGCTTTCTTT
TRBV28	TRBJ2-3	NA	once	CASSRGVGTDTQYF	TGTGCCTCCAGCAGGGGAGTGGGCACAGATACGCAGTATTTT
TRBV14	TRBJ2-6	NA	NA	CASRPGSGANVLTF	TGTGCCAGCAGACCAGGATCTGGGGCCAACGTCCTGACTTTC